This record covers a single TCR beta chain. Antigen unknown. This specimen comes from a study of blood T cells in healthy people across ages. Overall study results and limits: Estimates of total diversity, which came from one million sequenced T cells, were considered to be underestimates. Higher diversity, along with more naive CD4+ cells, distinguished long-lived donors from aged donors.

The CDR3 runs 15 residues. Germline CDR1 and CDR2: LGHNA and YNFKEQ. V lost 4 bases, J lost 4 bases, and 4 bases stayed unmatched. A second PCR, run for about 6 to 11 cycles, used a sample-barcoded 5' primer plus a J-beta primer mix. Through a template-switch adaptor with 12 random nucleotides, each cDNA molecule received a tag. In TCRdb, the 5' RACE reads were re-called with MiXCR into one record per CDR3 protein. Counted here are 650,000 to 1,000,000 distinct CDR3 sequences, under 40% occurring once; the ten biggest clones make up 10% to 15%. This TCR came from a man younger than 35 in good health. V is TRBV4-2 and J is TRBJ1-1, with 12 positions matching TRBD1. The sample was blood. As DNA, the CDR3 is TGTGCCAGCAGCCTTCCGGGACAGGGGGCCACTGAAGCTTTCTTT. Protein: CASSLPGQGATEAFF.